The 8 T cell receptor beta chains in this list originate from one sample, sequenced in a study of post-analysis software for immune sequencing data (dated by TCRdb to the mid-2010s). Receptor libraries were prepared by PCR. The instrument was an Illumina HiSeq 2500. To reduce PCR and sequencing biases, unique molecular identifiers were incorporated into the TCR beta cDNA libraries. TCRdb reworked the public reads: Q25 trimming with fastp, MiXCR clone assembly, productive beta chains retained. Identical CDR3 proteins give one entry, which carries the most common genes and DNA. The sample table holds about 400,000 distinct CDR3 sequences, of which about a third were seen once. The biggest ten clones account for over 10% of the sample. General findings and caveats noted by the study authors: Significantly higher frequencies in patients than in controls were found for several TRBV segments, including TRBV5-6, TRBV5-1 and TRBV20-1.

No antigen has been identified for these receptors. The sequencing sample was made of blood. All receptors derive from a girl aged 5-17 years with multiple sclerosis.

This chain links TRBV20-1 with TRBJ2-1, with 7 bases identical to TRBD2. Losses at the gene ends were 3 bases for V and 3 bases for J; bases not matched to a gene: 2. This CDR3 is 13 amino acids long. The germline gives CDR1 DFQATT, CDR2 SNEGSKA (reference sequence). Here the CDR3 DNA reads TGCAGTGCTAGCGGGGGGAACTACAATGAGCAGTTCTTC. It translates to CSASGGNYNEQFF.

This clonotype showed up just a few times. This chain joins TRBV20-1 and TRBJ1-2, with 8 nucleotides matching TRBD1. Looked up from germline, CDR1 is DFQATT and CDR2 is SNEGSKA (reference sequence). V lost 0 bases to trimming and J lost 13 bases; unmatched junction nucleotides: 13. The CDR3 totals 14 residues. The CDR3 region has the DNA TGCAGTGCTAGAGATGGATCTGCAGGGGGCGCAGGCACCTTC. This codes for CSARDGSAGGAGTF.

A few counts support this clonotype. J is TRBJ2-1 and V is TRBV29-1; D gene unclear. The CDR3 has 11 amino acids. V lost 7 bases, J lost 10 bases, and 14 bases lay in between. Germline V CDR1 and CDR2: SQVTM, ANQGSEA. The CDR3 nucleotides read TGCAGCGCTACGAATAGCAGGGAGCAGTTCTTC. Amino acids: CSATNSREQFF.

The chain couples TRBV5-1 to TRBJ2-7; 9 nucleotides align to TRBD1. This CDR3 comprises 15 residues. J lost 3 bases, V lost 1 base, and 5 bases had no gene match. Germline CDR1 and CDR2: SGHRS and YFSETQ. The CDR3 coding sequence is TGCGCCAGCAGCTTGACCCAGGACAGGGGCTACGAGCAGTACTTC. Its protein is CASSLTQDRGYEQYF.

This chain connects TRBV5-1 to TRBJ1-1; the match to TRBD1 covers 10 bases. V lost 4 bases, J lost 0 bases, and 9 bases stayed unmatched. Germline V CDR1 and CDR2: SGHRS, YFSETQ. This CDR3 contains 17 residues. CDR3 nucleotides: TGCGCCAGCAGCGCCGGACAGGGGGGGTACATGAACACTGAAGCTTTCTTT. Protein product: CASSAGQGGYMNTEAFF.

This chain joins TRBV7-6 and TRBJ2-5, with TRBD1 matching over 7 bases. The CDR3 runs to 14 residues. V gave up 5 bases and J gave up 9 bases; unmatched junction bases: 12. Per the germline V gene, CDR1 is SGHVS and CDR2 is FNYEAQ. CDR3 coding DNA: TGTGCCAGCAGCCCCCGGAGGACAGGCGTTTCCCAGTACTTC. This sequence encodes CASSPRRTGVSQYF. The full variable domain, rest sourced from reference TRBV7-6 and TRBJ2-5, is GAGVSQSPRYKVTKRGQDVALRCDPISGHVSLYWYRQALGQGPEFLTYFNYEAQQDKSGLPNDRFSAERPEGSISTLTIQRTEQRDSAMYRCASSPRRTGVSQYFGPGTRLLVL.

This chain joins TRBV5-1 and TRBJ2-3, with 7 bases identical to TRBD2. The CDR3 is 18 amino acids. The junction had 15 bases not matched to a gene; V was cut back by 5 bases and J by 0 bases. Looked up from germline, CDR1 is SGHRS and CDR2 is YFSETQ. The CDR3 loop reads CASRVERGSSPSTDTQYF. The CDR3 region has the DNA TGCGCCAGCAGGGTTGAGCGGGGATCATCCCCTAGCACAGATACGCAGTATTTT.

The chain uses TRBV12-3 or TRBV12-4 and TRBJ2-1; 9 nucleotides match TRBD1. The CDR3 is 16 amino acids. J was trimmed by 7 bases and V by 5 bases; bases with no gene match: 12. The CDR3 nucleotides are TGTGCCAGCAGTGGACCGGGACAGGGAACGAGGAATGAGCAGTTCTTC. Translation: CASSGPGQGTRNEQFF.